Listed below are T cell receptor beta chains from one sample, sequenced in a study of blood T cell repertoires in COVID-19. Here immunoSEQ multiplex PCR was the method, and the copy in TCRdb shows in-frame clones only, minus some. This table holds 200,000 to 250,000 clones, approximately 89% found once. The specimen was PBMCs or T cells enriched from blood (not recorded which). Receptor source: a woman aged 30 to 39 who had been exposed to COVID-19. The CDR3 runs from the conserved cysteine through the conserved F or W. A D gene is named only where the DNA matches it firmly. The size field is filled for only some rows; it gives once, few, many or a size class.

.,TRBV15,TRBJ1-2,.,TGTGCCACCAGCCCGCCGGGACAAGCCTCTGGCTACACCTTC,CATSPPGQASGYTF
.,TRBV6-5,TRBJ2-7,TRBD1,TGTGCCAGCAGTATAGTAGGGACAGGCTCCTACGAGCAGTACTTC,CASSIVGTGSYEQYF
few,TRBV20-1,TRBJ1-1,.,TGCAGCGGCGGGGGCGCTGAAGCTTTCTTT,CSGGGAEAFF
.,TRBV13,TRBJ2-3,.,TGTGCCAGCAGCTTAATCAGGGGTACAGATACGCAGTATTTT,CASSLIRGTDTQYF
.,TRBV20-1,TRBJ1-6,.,TGCAGTGCAAACCCGGATTCACCCCTCCACTTT,CSANPDSPLHF
.,TRBV27,TRBJ1-6,.,TGTGCCAGCAGTTTATCATTTGGTCTGGGGGGATCACCCCTCCACTTT,CASSLSFGLGGSPLHF
.,TRBV19,TRBJ1-6,TRBD1,TGTGCCAGTAGTGCCTCAATCACAGGGGCAGTGAATTCACCCCTCCACTTT,CASSASITGAVNSPLHF
.,TRBV5-1,TRBJ2-3,.,TGCGCCAGCAGCTTGGTAGGGGGGGACACAGATACGCAGTATTTT,CASSLVGGDTDTQYF
.,TRBV14,TRBJ2-5,TRBD2,TGTGCCAGCAGCCAAAATTTAGCGGGAGTAGAGACCCAGTACTTC,CASSQNLAGVETQYF
.,TRBV2,TRBJ2-3,TRBD2,TGTGCCAAGGGAAGGGGACTAGGAGGGACAGATACGCAGTATTTT,CAKGRGLGGTDTQYF
.,TRBV19,TRBJ2-2,.,TGTGCCAGTATCGGGAACACCGGGGAGCTGTTTTTT,CASIGNTGELFF
.,TRBV11-2,TRBJ2-5,.,TGTGCCAGCAGCTTCCCGGGGGAGACCCAGTACTTC,CASSFPGETQYF